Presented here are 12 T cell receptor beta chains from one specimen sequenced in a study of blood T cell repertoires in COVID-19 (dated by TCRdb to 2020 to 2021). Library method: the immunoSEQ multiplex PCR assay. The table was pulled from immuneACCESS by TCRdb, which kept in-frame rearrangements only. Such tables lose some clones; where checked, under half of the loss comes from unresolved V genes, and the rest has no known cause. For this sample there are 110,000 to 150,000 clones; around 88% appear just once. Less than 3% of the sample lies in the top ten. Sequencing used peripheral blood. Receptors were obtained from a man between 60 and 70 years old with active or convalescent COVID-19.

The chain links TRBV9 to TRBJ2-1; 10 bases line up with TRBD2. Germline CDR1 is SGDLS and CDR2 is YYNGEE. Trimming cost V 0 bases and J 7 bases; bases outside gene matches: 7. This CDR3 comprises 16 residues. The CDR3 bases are TGTGCCAGCAGCGTAGAGGAGCGGGGGGGCCGAAATGAGCAGTTCTTC. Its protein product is CASSVEERGGRNEQFF.

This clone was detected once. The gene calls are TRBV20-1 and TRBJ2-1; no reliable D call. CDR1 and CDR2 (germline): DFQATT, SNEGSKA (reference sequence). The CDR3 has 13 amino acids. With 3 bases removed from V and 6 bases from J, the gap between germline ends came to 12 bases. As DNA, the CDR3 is TGCAGTGCTAGTGTCCGACTTCCCAATGAGCAGTTCTTC. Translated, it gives CSASVRLPNEQFF.

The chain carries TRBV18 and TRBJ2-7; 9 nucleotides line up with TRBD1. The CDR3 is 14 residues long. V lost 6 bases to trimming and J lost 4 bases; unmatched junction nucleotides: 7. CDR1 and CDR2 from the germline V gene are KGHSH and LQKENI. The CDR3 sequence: CASSFWDRAYEQYF. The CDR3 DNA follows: TGTGCCAGCTCCTTCTGGGACAGGGCTTACGAGCAGTACTTC.

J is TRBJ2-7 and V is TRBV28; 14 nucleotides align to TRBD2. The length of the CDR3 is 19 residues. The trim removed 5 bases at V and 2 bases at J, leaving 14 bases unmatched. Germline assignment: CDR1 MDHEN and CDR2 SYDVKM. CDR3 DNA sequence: TGTGCCAGCAGTGGAACCGGGACTAGCGGGAGACAAGTCACCTACGAGCAGTACTTC. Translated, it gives CASSGTGTSGRQVTYEQYF.

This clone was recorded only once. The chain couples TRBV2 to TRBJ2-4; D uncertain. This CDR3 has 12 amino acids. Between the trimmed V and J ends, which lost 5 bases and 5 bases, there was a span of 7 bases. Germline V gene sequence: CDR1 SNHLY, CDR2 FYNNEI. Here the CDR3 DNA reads TGTGCCAGCAGTAGGCAGGAAAACATTCAGTACTTC. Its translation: CASSRQENIQYF.

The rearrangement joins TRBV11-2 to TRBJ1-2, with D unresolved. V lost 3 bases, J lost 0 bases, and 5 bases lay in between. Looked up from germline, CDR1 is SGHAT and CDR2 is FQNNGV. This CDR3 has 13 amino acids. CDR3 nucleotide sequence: TGTGCCAGCAGCTTCGACACTAACTATGGCTACACCTTC. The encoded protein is CASSFDTNYGYTF.

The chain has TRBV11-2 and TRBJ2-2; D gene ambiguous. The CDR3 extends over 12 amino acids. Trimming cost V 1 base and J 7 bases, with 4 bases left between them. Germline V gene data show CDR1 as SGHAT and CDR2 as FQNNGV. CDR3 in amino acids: CASSLARGELFF. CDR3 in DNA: TGTGCCAGCAGCTTAGCTCGCGGGGAGCTGTTTTTT.

The CDR3 DNA follows: TGTGCCAGCAGTTTACTCTCGGCAGGGGGACGTGTCAATCAGCCCCAGCATTTT. It specifies CASSLLSAGGRVNQPQHF. The chain joins TRBV28 to TRBJ1-5; TRBD1 aligns across 7 bases. V lost 2 bases, J lost 3 bases, and 13 bases stayed unmatched. Germline CDR1 is MDHEN and CDR2 is SYDVKM. There are 18 residues in the CDR3.

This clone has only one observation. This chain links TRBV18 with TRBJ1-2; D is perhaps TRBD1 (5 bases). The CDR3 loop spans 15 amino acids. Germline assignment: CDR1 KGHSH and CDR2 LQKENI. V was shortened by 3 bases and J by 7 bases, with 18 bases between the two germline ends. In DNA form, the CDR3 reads TGTGCCAGCTCACCTTCAGGACAAAGGACGGGTGGCTACACCTTC. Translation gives CASSPSGQRTGGYTF.

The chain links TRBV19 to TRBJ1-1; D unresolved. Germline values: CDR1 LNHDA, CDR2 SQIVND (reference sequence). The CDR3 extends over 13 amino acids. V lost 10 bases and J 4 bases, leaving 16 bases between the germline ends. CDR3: CAISDQPGTEAFF. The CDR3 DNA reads TGTGCCATTTCAGACCAGCCGGGCACTGAAGCTTTCTTT. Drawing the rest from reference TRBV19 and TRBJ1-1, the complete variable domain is DGGITQSPKYLFRKEGQNVTLSCEQNLNHDAMYWYRQDPGQGLRLIYYSQIVNDFQKGDIAEGYSVSREKKESFPLTVTSAQKNPTAFYLCAISDQPGTEAFFGQGTRLTVV.

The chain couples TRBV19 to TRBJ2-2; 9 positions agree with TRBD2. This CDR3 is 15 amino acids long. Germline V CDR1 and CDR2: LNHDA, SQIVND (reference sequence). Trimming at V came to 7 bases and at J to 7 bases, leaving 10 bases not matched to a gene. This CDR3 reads CASNLAGGPIGELFF. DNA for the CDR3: TGTGCCAGTAATCTTGCGGGAGGGCCAATCGGGGAGCTGTTTTTT.

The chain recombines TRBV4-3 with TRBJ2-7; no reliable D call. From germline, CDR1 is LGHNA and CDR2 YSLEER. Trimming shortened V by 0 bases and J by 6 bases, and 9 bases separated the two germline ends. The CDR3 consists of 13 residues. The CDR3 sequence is CASSQDPRSEQYF. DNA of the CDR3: TGCGCCAGCAGCCAAGATCCCAGGTCCGAGCAGTACTTC.